This TCR beta chain was identified during a study of post-analysis software for immune sequencing data. Findings and caveats of the study: When patients were compared with controls, about five TRBV segments were more frequent, TRBV5-6, TRBV5-1 and TRBV20-1 among them.

The CDR3 is 13 residues long. The V end lost 8 bases, the J end lost 8 bases, and 17 bases lay between the germline ends. As concerns this clonotype: Its antigen is not known.

Included in the TCR beta cDNA libraries were unique molecular identifiers. MiXCR, applied by TCRdb to the PCR reads, yields one record per CDR3 protein. The repertoire includes hundreds of thousands of distinct CDR3 sequences, around 27% of them detected once, and around 0.6% sits in the top ten. The sequence was collected from a girl aged 10-17 years with multiple sclerosis. The specimen was blood. The gene calls are TRBV12-3 or TRBV12-4 and TRBJ2-3; the D gene could be TRBD1 or TRBD2 (5 bases each). CDR3 region: CASQFLAGGTQYF. The DNA for the CDR3 is TGTGCCAGCCAATTCCTAGCTGGGGGTACGCAGTATTTT.